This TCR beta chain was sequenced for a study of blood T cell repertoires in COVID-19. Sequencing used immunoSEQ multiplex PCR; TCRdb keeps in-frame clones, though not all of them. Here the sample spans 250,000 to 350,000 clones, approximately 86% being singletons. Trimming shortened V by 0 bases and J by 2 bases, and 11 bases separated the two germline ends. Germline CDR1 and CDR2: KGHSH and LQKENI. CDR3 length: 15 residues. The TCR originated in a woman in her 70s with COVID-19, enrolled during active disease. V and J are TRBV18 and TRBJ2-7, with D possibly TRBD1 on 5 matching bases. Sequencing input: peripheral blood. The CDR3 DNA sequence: TGTGCCAGCTCACCACCCAGCAGGGTTCCCTACGAGCAGTACTTC. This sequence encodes CASSPPSRVPYEQYF.